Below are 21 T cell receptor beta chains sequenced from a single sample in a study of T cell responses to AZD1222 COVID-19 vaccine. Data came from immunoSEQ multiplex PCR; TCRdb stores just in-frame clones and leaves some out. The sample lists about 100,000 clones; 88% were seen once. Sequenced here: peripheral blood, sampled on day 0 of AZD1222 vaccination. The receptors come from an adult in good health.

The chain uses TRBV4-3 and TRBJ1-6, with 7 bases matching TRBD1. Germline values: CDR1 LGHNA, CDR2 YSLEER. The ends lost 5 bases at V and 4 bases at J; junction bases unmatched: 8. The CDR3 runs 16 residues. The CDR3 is CASSKEPGQYNSPLHF. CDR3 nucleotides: TGCGCCAGCAGCAAGGAACCGGGACAGTATAATTCACCCCTCCACTTT.

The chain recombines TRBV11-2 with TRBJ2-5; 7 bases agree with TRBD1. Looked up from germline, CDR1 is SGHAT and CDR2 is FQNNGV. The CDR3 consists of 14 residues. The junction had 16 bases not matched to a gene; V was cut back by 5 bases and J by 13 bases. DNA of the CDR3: TGTGCCAGCAGCACAAGACAGGGTTTTGCGCTATCGTACTTC. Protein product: CASSTRQGFALSYF.

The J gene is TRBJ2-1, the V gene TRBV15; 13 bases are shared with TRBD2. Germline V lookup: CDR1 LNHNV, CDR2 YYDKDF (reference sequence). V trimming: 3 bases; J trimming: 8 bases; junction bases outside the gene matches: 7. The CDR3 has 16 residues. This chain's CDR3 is CATSRPTSGRTHEQFF. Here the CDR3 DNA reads TGTGCCACCAGCAGGCCGACTAGCGGGAGGACCCATGAGCAGTTCTTC. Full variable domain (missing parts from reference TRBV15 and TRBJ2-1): DAMVIQNPRYQVTQFGKPVTLSCSQTLNHNVMYWYQQKSSQAPKLLFHYYDKDFNNEADTPDNFQSRRPNTSFCFLDIRSPGLGDTAMYLCATSRPTSGRTHEQFFGPGTRLTVL.

CDR3 sequence: CASSQGTGSRGEKLFF. CDR3 in DNA: TGTGCCAGCAGCCAGGGGACAGGCTCAAGAGGTGAAAAACTGTTTTTT. The chain uses TRBV14 and TRBJ1-4, with TRBD1 matching over 8 bases. Unmatched junction bases numbered 10, after V lost 3 bases and J lost 7 bases. CDR1 is SGHDN and CDR2 is FVKESK in the germline V gene. The CDR3 sequence is 16 residues long.

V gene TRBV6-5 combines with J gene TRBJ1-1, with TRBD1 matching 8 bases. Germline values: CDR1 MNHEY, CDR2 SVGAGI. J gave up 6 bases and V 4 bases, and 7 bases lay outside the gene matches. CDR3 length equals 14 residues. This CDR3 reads CASSSGGDLAEAFF. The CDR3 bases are TGTGCCAGCAGTTCAGGGGGCGATCTGGCTGAAGCTTTCTTT.

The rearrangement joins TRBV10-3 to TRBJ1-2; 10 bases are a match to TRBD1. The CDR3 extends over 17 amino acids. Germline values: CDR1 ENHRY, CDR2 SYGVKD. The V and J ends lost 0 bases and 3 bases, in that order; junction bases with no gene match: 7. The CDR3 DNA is TGTGCCATCAGTGAGTCGAGTTTGGACAGGGGGGACTATGGCTACACCTTC. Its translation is CAISESSLDRGDYGYTF.

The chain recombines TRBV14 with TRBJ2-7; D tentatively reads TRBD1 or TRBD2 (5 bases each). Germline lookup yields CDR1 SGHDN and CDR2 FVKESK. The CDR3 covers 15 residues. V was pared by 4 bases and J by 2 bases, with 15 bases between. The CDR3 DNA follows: TGTGCCAGCAGCCTAAAGGGGACCCGACCCTACGAGCAGTACTTC. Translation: CASSLKGTRPYEQYF.

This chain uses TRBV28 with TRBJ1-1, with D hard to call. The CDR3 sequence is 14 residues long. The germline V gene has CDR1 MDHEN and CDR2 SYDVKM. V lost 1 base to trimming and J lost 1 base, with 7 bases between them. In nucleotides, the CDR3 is TGTGCCAGCAGTTTATTGGCTACGAACACTGAAGCTTTCTTT. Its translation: CASSLLATNTEAFF.

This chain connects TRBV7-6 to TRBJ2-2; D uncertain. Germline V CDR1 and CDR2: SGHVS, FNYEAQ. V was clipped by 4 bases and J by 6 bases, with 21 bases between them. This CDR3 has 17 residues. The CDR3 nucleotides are TGTGCCAGCAGCTCCGCCGTGGGCGCAGGATTTCCCGGGGAGCTGTTTTTT. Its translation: CASSSAVGAGFPGELFF.

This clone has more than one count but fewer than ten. The CDR3 nucleotides read TGTGCCAGCAGCCAAGATAGGCAGGGGGGCCAAGAGACCCAGTACTTC. This sequence encodes CASSQDRQGGQETQYF. The chain is built from TRBV4-2 and TRBJ2-5, with D perhaps matching TRBD1 (7 bases). CDR1 is LGHNA, CDR2 YNFKEQ, per germline. This CDR3 contains 16 residues. The V and J ends lost 0 bases and 1 base respectively, with 12 bases between them.

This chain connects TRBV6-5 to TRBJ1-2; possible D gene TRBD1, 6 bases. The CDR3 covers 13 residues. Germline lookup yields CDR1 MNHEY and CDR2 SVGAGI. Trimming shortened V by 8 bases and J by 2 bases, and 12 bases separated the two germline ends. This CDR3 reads CASRRTENYGYTF. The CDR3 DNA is TGTGCCAGCCGACGGACAGAAAACTATGGCTACACCTTC.

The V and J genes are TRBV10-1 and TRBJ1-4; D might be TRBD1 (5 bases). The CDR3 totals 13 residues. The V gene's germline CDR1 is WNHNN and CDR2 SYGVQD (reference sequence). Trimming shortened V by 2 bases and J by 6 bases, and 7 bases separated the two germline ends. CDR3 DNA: TGCGCCAGCAGTGAGAGGGGACATGAAAAACTGTTTTTT. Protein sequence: CASSERGHEKLFF.

The CDR3 nucleotides are TGTGCCAGCAGTATGGGGTACAATGAGCAGTTCTTC. Translation: CASSMGYNEQFF. The gene calls are TRBV12-3 or TRBV12-4 and TRBJ2-1; D not resolved. Trimming removed 5 bases from V and 4 bases from J, with 6 bases in between. This CDR3 is 12 amino acids long.

CDR3 region: CASSSLAEETQYF. Written as DNA, the CDR3 is TGCGCCAGCAGCTCGCTAGCGGAAGAGACCCAGTACTTC. This chain connects TRBV5-1 to TRBJ2-5; the match to TRBD2 covers 7 bases. With 3 bases clipped from V and 3 bases from J, the junction kept 2 bases outside the gene matches. Germline lookup yields CDR1 SGHRS and CDR2 YFSETQ. CDR3 length equals 13 residues.

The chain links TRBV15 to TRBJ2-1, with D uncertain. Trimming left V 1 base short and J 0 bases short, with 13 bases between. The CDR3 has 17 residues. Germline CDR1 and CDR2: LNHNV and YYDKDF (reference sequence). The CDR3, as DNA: TGTGCCACCAGCAGAGCGTTGCGGAACCACTCCTACAATGAGCAGTTCTTC. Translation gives CATSRALRNHSYNEQFF.

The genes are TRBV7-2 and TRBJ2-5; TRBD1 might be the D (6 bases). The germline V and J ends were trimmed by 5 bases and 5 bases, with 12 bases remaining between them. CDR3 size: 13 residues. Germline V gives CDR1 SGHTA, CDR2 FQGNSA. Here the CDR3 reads CASSPGTRETQYF. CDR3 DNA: TGTGCCAGCAGCCCCGGGACACGGGAGACCCAGTACTTC.

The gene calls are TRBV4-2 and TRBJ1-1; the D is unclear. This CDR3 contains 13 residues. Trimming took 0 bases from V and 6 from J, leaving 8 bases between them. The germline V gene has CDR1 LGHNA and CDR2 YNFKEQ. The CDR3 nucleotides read TGTGCCAGCAGCCAAGATCCCCACCCTGAAGCTTTCTTT. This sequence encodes CASSQDPHPEAFF.

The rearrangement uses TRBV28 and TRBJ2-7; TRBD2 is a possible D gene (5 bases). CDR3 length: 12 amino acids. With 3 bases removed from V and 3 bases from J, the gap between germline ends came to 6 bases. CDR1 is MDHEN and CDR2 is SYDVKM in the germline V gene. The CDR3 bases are TGTGCCAGCAGTTTTAGCGTCTACGAGCAGTACTTC. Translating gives CASSFSVYEQYF. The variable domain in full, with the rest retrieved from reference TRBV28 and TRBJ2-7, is DVKVTQSSRYLVKRTGEKVFLECVQDMDHENMFWYRQDPGLGLRLIYFSYDVKMKEKGDIPEGYSVSREKKERFSLILESASTNQTSMYLCASSFSVYEQYFGPGTRLTVT.

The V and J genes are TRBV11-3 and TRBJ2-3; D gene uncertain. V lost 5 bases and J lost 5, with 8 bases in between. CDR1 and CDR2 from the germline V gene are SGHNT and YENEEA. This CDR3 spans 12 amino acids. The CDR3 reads CASSASGDTQYF. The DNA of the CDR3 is TGTGCCAGCAGCGCCTCCGGAGATACGCAGTATTTT.

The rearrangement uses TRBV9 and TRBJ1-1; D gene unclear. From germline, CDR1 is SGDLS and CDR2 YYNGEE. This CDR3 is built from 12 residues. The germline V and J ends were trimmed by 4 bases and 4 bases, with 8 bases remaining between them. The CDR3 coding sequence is TGTGCCAGCAGCAGAGAAACCACTGAAGCTTTCTTT. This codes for CASSRETTEAFF.

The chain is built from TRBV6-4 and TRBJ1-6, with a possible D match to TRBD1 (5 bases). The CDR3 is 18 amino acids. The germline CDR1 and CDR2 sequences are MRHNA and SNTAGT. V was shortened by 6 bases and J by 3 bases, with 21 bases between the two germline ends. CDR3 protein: CASRWGGHSQGYNSPLHF. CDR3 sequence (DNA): TGTGCCAGCAGGTGGGGCGGACATTCCCAGGGCTATAATTCACCCCTCCACTTT.